Sequencing of this T cell receptor (beta chain) was carried out in a study of blood T cell repertoires in COVID-19. Overall study context: The United States, Italy and Spain were the sources of the acute and convalescent COVID-19 samples. Sources were T cells, B-cell-depleted T cells, or PBMCs; the material itself was cDNA or gDNA.

In the original workflow: Amplification with reference gene primers provided the estimates of nucleated cell counts. TCRdb's copy holds only in-frame clones and misses some; the assay was immunoSEQ multiplex PCR. V and J calls and clone size are given by that table; D and trimming were obtained from the DNA. The data show a few hundred thousand clones, approximately 84% seen once. Allocation to cohorts depended on clinical history reported by the participants. This CDR3 comprises 13 residues. With 0 bases removed from V and 11 bases from J, the gap between germline ends came to 11 bases. Germline CDR1 and CDR2: SGHDN and FVKESK.

This chain uses TRBV14 with TRBJ1-5, with D unclear. The receptor's source is a woman aged 25 to 39 who had recovered from COVID-19. The sequenced sample was PBMCs or T cells enriched from blood (not recorded which). The CDR3 region has the DNA TGTGCCAGCAGCCAAGATGATAGAACAGCCCAGCATTTT. Its translation: CASSQDDRTAQHF.